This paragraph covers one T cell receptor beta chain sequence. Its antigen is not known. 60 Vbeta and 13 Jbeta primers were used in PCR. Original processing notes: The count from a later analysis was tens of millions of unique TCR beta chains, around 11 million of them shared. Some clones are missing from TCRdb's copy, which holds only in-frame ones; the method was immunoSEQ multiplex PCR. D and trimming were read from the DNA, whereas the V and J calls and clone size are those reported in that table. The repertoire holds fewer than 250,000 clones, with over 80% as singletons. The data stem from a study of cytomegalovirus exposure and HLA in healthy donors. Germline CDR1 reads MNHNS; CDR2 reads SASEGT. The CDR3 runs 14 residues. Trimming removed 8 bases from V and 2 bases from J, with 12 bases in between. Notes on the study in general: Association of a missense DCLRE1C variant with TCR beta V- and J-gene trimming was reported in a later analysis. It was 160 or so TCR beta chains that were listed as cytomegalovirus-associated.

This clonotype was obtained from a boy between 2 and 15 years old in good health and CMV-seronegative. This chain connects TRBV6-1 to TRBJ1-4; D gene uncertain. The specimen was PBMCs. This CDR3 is CASQEATTNEKLFF. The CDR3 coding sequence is TGTGCCAGCCAGGAGGCGACGACTAATGAAAAACTGTTTTTT.